This entry describes one TCR beta chain. Other DNA sequences in the sample encode the same CDR3. All enrollees were roughly 18 to 90 years old and from fewer than 30 US areas. Sequencing was performed with immunoSEQ multiplex PCR; in TCRdb, only in-frame clones are kept and a portion is missing. Of about 440,000 clones listed, about 92% are singletons. The data stem from a study of blood T cell repertoires in COVID-19. Background on the study: Italy, Spain and the United States were the sources of the convalescent and acute COVID-19 samples.

The V segment lost 4 bases and the J segment 6 bases; nucleotides outside the gene matches: 7. This CDR3 has 16 residues. CDR1 SGDLS and CDR2 YYNGEE come from the germline V gene. This TCR was sampled from a man between 18 and 29 years old who had recovered from COVID-19. This rearrangement joins TRBV9 to TRBJ2-2; 12 bases align to TRBD2. Sequencing was done on a sample of PBMCs or T cells enriched from blood (not recorded which). The CDR3 DNA reads as TGTGCCAGCAGCCCACCCGGACTAGCGGGATCCGGGGAGCTGTTTTTT. Its protein is CASSPPGLAGSGELFF.